The clone carrying this T cell receptor beta chain was picked up many times. Deletions cut 4 bases from V and 6 bases from J, with 16 bases between. The CDR3 is made up of 15 amino acids. Looked up from germline, CDR1 is MDHEN and CDR2 is SYDVKM. The source of the sample is a study of T-cell reconstitution after alpha-beta-depleted transplantation in children. Preparation of the TCRbeta library used unique molecular identifiers. MiXCR was run by TCRdb on the PCR reads, yielding one entry per CDR3 protein. The sample has some 600,000 distinct CDR3 sequences; roughly 17% are singletons. This chain joins TRBV28 and TRBJ2-1; D might be TRBD1 (7 bases). The receptor was isolated from a human donor who donated a stem cell graft to a child with acute myeloid leukemia. The specimen comprised PBMCs from the stem cell graft donor, sampled from the stem cell graft. In nucleotides, the CDR3 is TGTGCCAGCAGTTACGTCGACAGGGAGGTCAATGAGCAGTTCTTC. Protein: CASSYVDREVNEQFF.